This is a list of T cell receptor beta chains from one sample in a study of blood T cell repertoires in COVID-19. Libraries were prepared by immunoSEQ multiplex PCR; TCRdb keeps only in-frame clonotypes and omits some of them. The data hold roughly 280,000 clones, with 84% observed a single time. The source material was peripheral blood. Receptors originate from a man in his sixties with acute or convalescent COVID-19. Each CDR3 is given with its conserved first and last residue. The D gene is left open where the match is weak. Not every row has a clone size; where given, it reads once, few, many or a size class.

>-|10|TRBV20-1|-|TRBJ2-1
TGCAGTGCTAGACTAGGTGAGCAGTTCTTC
CSARLGEQFF
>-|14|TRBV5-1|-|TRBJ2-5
TGCGCCAGCAGACGACCGGCGGGCCAAGAGACCCAGTACTTC
CASRRPAGQETQYF
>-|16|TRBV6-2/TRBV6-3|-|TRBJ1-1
TGTGCCAGCAGTTACAATACGAGGGCAATGAACACTGAAGCTTTCTTT
CASSYNTRAMNTEAFF
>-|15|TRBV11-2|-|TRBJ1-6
TGTGCCAGCAGCCCGGACAGCTCCTATAATTCACCCCTCCACTTT
CASSPDSSYNSPLHF
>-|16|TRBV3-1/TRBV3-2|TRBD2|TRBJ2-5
TGTGCCAGCAGCCAAGAAGTAGCGGGGGGCGAGGAGACCCAGTACTTC
CASSQEVAGGEETQYF
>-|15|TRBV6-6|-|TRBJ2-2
TGTGCCAGCAGTTACTCTAGAGGGTTCACCGGGGAGCTGTTTTTT
CASSYSRGFTGELFF
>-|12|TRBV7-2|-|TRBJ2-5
TGTGCCAGCAGCCTCCAGCGAGAGACCCAGTACTTC
CASSLQRETQYF
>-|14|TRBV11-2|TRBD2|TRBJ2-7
TGTGCCAGCAGCCGTGCGGCTAGCGGGTACGAGCAGTACTTC
CASSRAASGYEQYF
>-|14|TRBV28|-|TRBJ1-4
TGTGCCAGCACCCCCGACAGCACTAATGAAAAACTGTTTTTT
CASTPDSTNEKLFF
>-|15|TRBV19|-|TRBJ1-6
TGTGCCAGTAAACCAGGGGACGCCTATAATTCACCCCTCCACTTT
CASKPGDAYNSPLHF
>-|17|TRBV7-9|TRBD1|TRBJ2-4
TGTGCCAGCAGCTTGACACAGGGGGCGCAGGGCAAAAACATTCAGTACTTC
CASSLTQGAQGKNIQYF
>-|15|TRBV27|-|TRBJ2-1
TGTGCCAGCAGTTTGGCCGGGAGAGGTAGCAATGAGCAGTTCTTC
CASSLAGRGSNEQFF
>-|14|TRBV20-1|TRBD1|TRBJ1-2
TGCAGTGCTAGTGAAGACAGGGGGATCTATGGCTACACCTTC
CSASEDRGIYGYTF
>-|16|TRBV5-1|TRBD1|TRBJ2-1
TGCGCCAGCAGACGTACCGGGACAGGGGGCTTTTATGAGCAGTTCTTC
CASRRTGTGGFYEQFF
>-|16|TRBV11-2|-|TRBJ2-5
TGTGCCAGCAGCTCACTCCGGACGGGGATTCAAGAGACCCAGTACTTC
CASSSLRTGIQETQYF
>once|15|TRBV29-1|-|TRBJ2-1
TGCAGCGTCCGAGGCCAGGGATGGTCCTACAATGAGCAGTTCTTC
CSVRGQGWSYNEQFF
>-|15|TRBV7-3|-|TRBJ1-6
TGTGCCAGCAGCCCGACAGCCTCCTATAATTCACCCCTCCACTTT
CASSPTASYNSPLHF
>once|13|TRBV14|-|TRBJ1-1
TGTGCCAGCAGCGATAGCTGGAACACTGAAGCTTTCTTT
CASSDSWNTEAFF
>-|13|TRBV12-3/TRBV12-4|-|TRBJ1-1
TGTGCCAGCAGTCCGCAGGGGAACACTGAAGCTTTCTTT
CASSPQGNTEAFF
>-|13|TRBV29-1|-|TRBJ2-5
TGCAGCGTTGAGGTGGCGGCCAAAGAGACCCAGTACTTC
CSVEVAAKETQYF
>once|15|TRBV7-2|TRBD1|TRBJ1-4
TGTGCCAGCAGCTTAGCCGGACAGGGGAGTGAAAAACTGTTTTTT
CASSLAGQGSEKLFF
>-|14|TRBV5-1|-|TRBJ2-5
TGCGCCAGCAGCTTATGGGGGGGCCGGGAGACCCAGTACTTC
CASSLWGGRETQYF
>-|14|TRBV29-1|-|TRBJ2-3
TGCAGCGCCGAGGGGCCGGGGGGCACAGATACGCAGTATTTT
CSAEGPGGTDTQYF
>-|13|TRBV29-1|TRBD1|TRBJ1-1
TGCAGCGTCCGGGACAGTATGAACACTGAAGCTTTCTTT
CSVRDSMNTEAFF
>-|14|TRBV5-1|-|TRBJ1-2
TGCGCCAGCAGCTTGGGAAGGGGAAACTATGGCTACACCTTC
CASSLGRGNYGYTF
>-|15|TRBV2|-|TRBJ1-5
TGTGCCAGCAGCGCTAACCTCCCCTTGTATCAGCCCCAGCATTTT
CASSANLPLYQPQHF
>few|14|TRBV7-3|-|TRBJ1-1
TGTGCCAGCAGCGCTCAGGGGTGGGACACTGAAGCTTTCTTT
CASSAQGWDTEAFF
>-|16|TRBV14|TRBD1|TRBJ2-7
TGTGCCAGCAGCCTCGGAGAGGGACAGATGAACTACGAGCAGTACTTC
CASSLGEGQMNYEQYF
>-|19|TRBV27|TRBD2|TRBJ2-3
TGTGCCAGCGGGGATAGGACTAGCGGGGTTAGCGCTCGCACAGATACGCAGTATTTT
CASGDRTSGVSARTDTQYF
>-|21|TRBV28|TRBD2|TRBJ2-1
TGTGCCAGCAGTTTATCCCTTTGGACTAGCGGGAGGGCCAGTTCCTACAATGAGCAGTTCTTC
CASSLSLWTSGRASSYNEQFF
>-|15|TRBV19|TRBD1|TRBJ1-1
TGTGCCAGTAGTCCCCGACAGGGGGCGAACACTGAAGCTTTCTTT
CASSPRQGANTEAFF
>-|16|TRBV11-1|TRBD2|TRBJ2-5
TGTGCCAGCACTTTGAAGCGGGACCTGTACCAAGAGACCCAGTACTTC
CASTLKRDLYQETQYF
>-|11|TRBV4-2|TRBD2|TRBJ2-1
TGTGCCAGCAGCCGGACTAGTGAGCAGTTCTTC
CASSRTSEQFF
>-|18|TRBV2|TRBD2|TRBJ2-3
TGTGCCAGCAGAAAGAGGGCGACTAGCGGAAGTATCTCAGATACGCAGTATTTT
CASRKRATSGSISDTQYF
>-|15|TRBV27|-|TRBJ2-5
TGTGCCAGCAGTTTAAACAGCAGAATCCAAGAGACCCAGTACTTC
CASSLNSRIQETQYF
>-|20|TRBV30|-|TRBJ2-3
TGTGCCTGGAGTACCCTCAATCCGGGGGAGGTTGGGACTCGCACAGATACGCAGTATTTT
CAWSTLNPGEVGTRTDTQYF
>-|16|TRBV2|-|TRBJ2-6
TGTGCCAGCAGCCGGGACTTTAGCTCTGGGGCCAACGTCCTGACTTTC
CASSRDFSSGANVLTF
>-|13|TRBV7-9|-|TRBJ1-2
TGTGCCAGCAGGGTCGAAGGAGGCTATGGCTACACCTTC
CASRVEGGYGYTF
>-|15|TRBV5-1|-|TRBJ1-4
TGCGCCAGCAGCTCCCAGGGGCGGATGGGTGAAAAACTGTTTTTT
CASSSQGRMGEKLFF
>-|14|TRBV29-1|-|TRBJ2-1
TGCAGCGTTGAAGGGGCGGGGTTGTACAATGAGCAGTTCTTC
CSVEGAGLYNEQFF
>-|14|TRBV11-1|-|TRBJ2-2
TGTGCCAGCAGCCGAGCCTCTTATGGCGGGGAGCTGTTTTTT
CASSRASYGGELFF
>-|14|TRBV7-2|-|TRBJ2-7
TGTGCCAGCAGCTCGGGGACTCGCCCCTACGAGCAGTACTTC
CASSSGTRPYEQYF
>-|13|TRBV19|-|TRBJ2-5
TGTGCCAGTAGTATCAGCCTAGAAGAGACCCAGTACTTC
CASSISLEETQYF
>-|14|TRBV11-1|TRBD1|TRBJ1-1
TGTGCCAGCAGCTTAGCGCAGGGGGACACTGAAGCTTTCTTT
CASSLAQGDTEAFF
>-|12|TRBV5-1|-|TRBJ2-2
TGCGCCAGCAGCATAAACACCGGGGAGCTGTTTTTT
CASSINTGELFF
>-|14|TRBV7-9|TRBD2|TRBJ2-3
TGTGCCAGCAGCCCAAGACTAGCCTCGGATACGCAGTATTTT
CASSPRLASDTQYF
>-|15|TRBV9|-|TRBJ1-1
TGTGCCAGCAGCGGACCGGGTAGGTTAGGTACTGAAGCTTTCTTT
CASSGPGRLGTEAFF
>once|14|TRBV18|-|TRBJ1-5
TGTGCCAGCTCATCGGGGAGAAGCAATCAGCCCCAGCATTTT
CASSSGRSNQPQHF
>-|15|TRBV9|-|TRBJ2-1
TGTGCCAGCAGCGTAGGGGTGACTAGATACAATGAGCAGTTCTTC
CASSVGVTRYNEQFF
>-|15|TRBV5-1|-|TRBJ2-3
TGCGCCAGCAGCTTAGACCGGGGGAGGACAGATACGCAGTATTTT
CASSLDRGRTDTQYF
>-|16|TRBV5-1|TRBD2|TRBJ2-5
TGCGCCAGCAGCGCGCCGGGACTAGCGGACCAAGAGACCCAGTACTTC
CASSAPGLADQETQYF
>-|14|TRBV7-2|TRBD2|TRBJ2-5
TGTGCCAGCAGCCCTCGGACTAGCCAAGAGACCCAGTACTTC
CASSPRTSQETQYF
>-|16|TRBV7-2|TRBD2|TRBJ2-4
TGTGCCAGCAGCTCCACGACTAGCGGGGGTGGGAACATTCAGTACTTC
CASSSTTSGGGNIQYF
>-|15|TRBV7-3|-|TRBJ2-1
TGTGCCAGCAGCGTGGGACTCGGGGTTAGCGATGAGCAGTTCTTC
CASSVGLGVSDEQFF
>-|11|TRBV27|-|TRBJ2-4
TGTGCCACCCAGTTCCACGACATTCAGTACTTC
CATQFHDIQYF
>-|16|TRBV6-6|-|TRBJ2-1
TGTGCCAGCACCAAAGTACAGGGTTTCGCCTACAATGAGCAGTTCTTC
CASTKVQGFAYNEQFF
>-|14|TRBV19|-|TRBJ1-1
TGTGCCAGTAGTATCTCTCGGGAGGCCACGCCAACTTTCTTT
CASSISREATPTFF
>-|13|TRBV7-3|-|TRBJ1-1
TGTGCCAGCGCACTGGAGGTTGCCACTGAAGCTTTCTTT
CASALEVATEAFF
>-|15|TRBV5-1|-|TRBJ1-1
TGCGCCAGCAGCCCCCAGGATTTTTGGAACACTGAAGCTTTCTTT
CASSPQDFWNTEAFF